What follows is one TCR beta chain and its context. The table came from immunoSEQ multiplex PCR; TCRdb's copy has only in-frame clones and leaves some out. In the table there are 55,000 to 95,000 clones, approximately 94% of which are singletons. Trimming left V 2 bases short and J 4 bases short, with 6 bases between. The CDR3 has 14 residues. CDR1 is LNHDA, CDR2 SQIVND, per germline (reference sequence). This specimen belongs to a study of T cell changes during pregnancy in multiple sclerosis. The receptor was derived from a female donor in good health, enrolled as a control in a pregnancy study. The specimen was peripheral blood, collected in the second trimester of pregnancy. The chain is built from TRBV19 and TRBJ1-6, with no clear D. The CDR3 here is CASSILTYNSPLHF. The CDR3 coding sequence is TGTGCCAGTAGTATACTGACTTATAATTCACCCCTCCACTTT.